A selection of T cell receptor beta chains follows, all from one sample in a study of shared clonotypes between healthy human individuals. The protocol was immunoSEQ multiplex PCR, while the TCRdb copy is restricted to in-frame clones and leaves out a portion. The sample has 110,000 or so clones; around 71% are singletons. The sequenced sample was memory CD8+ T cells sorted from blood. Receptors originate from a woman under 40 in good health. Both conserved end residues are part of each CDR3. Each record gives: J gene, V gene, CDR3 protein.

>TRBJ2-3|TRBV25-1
CASSELGSGSGTDTQYF
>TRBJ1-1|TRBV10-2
CASMEGSTEAFF
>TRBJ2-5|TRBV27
CATGTGRGETQYF
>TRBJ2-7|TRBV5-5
CASSPPGQGISYEQYF
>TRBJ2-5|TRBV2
CASFGGEETQYF
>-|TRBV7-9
CASSDLADYEQYF
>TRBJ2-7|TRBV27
CASSPATSGYEQYF
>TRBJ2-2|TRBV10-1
CASSESFGQPNTGELFF
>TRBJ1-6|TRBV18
CASSPRYNSPLHF
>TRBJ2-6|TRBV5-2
CASKFYGEYTSRANVLTF
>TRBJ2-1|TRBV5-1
CASSLTPGTYNEQFF
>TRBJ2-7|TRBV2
CASSKSPASGNPPYEQYF
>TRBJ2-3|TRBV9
CASSIAGGSDTQYF
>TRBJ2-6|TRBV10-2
CASSATDSNSGANVLTF
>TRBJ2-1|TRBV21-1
CASRRVGSQETFSEQFF
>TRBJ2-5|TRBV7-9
CASSLAGSKETQYF
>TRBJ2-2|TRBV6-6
CASSSAGQPGELFF
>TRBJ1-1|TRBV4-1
CASSQEIRAPEAFF
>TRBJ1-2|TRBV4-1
CASSQDSAVNYGYTF
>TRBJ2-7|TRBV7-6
CASSLGREGYEQYF
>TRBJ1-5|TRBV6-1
CASDVQGEGNQPQHF
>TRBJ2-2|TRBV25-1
CASGTGDTGELFF
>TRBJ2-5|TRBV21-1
CASKSRDSQETQYF
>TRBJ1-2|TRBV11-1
CASSPRDRAFYGYTF
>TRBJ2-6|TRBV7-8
CASSLGPRRESGANVLTF
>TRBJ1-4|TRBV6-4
CASSATENEKLFF
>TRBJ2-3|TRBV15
CATSRARQGVDTQYF
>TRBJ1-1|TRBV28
CASTKRQGRNTEAFF
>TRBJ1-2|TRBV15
CATLDRGPYGYTF
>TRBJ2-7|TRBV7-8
CASSLARVPLEQYF
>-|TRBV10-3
CAISESTLGRGEFYEQYF
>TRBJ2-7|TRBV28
CASSSGFQAISGGYEQYF
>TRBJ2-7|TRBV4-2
CASSQAGQRSYEQYF
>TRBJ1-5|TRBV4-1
CASSPRGSNQPQHF
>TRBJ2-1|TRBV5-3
CARSPATSGRGMLSYNEQFF
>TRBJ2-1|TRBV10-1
CASSDSPSGPSGSYNEQFF
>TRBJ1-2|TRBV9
CASSVFSGDYGYTF
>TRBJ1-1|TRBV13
CASSLLWNTEAFF
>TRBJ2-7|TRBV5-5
CASSWDGSPLEQYF
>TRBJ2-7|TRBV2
CASRAPEPYEQYF
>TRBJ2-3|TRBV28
CAGGTNTDTQYF
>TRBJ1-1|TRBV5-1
CASREGRAEAFF
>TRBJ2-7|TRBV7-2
CASSLVSLVSHEQYF